What follows are 24 T cell receptor beta chains derived from one specimen sequenced in a study of T cells in Graves' hyperthyroidism and ophthalmopathy. RNA transcripts were the template for amplifying TCR beta CDR3 regions. During a first-round RT-PCR of the TCR CDR3, the HTBI primer set was used. TCRdb reanalysed the multiplex PCR reads using MiXCR and keeps one entry per CDR3 protein. The table records around 600,000 distinct CDR3 sequences, about 15% of them present only once. The sample consisted of blood. All receptors derive from a woman aged 45-60 years with Graves' ophthalmopathy.

This clonotype has ten or more counts. This chain uses TRBV11-3 with TRBJ1-1, with TRBD1 as a possible D gene (5 bases). Per germline, CDR1 SGHNT and CDR2 YENEEA. This CDR3 is 16 amino acids long. V was shortened by 5 bases and J by 2 bases, with 18 bases between the two germline ends. CDR3 bases: TGTGCCAGCAGCCCCGTTAGGGGTAGGTCCAACACTGAAGCTTTCTTT. This gives the protein CASSPVRGRSNTEAFF. Drawing the rest from reference TRBV11-3 and TRBJ1-1, the complete variable domain is EAGVVQSPRYKIIEKKQPVAFWCNPISGHNTLYWYLQNLGQGPELLIRYENEEAVDDSQLPKDRFSAERLKGVDSTLKIQPAELGDSAVYLCASSPVRGRSNTEAFFGQGTRLTVV.

The chain carries TRBV5-4 and TRBJ2-2; the match to TRBD1 covers 7 bases. This CDR3 is built from 15 residues. Germline lookup yields CDR1 SGHNT and CDR2 YYREEE (reference sequence). Trimming removed 4 bases from V and 4 bases from J; junction bases left unmatched: 7. CDR3 DNA: TGTGCCAGCAGCACCGAGACAGGGCCCACCGGGGAGCTGTTTTTT. Translating gives CASSTETGPTGELFF.

A word on this clonotype: This may come from a read error, since a much larger clone is one base off. In DNA, the CDR3 is TGTGCCAGCAGTTTAGGTCGAGGGTCCCCCAAGGATCAGCCCCAGCATTTT. This codes for CASSLGRGSPKDQPQHF. The chain links TRBV28 to TRBJ1-5, with D unclear. Germline CDR1 and CDR2: MDHEN and SYDVKM. The CDR3 covers 17 residues. V was shortened by 2 bases and J by 5 bases, with 19 bases between the two germline ends.

This clonotype was recorded at least ten times. The chain combines TRBV28 with TRBJ2-2, with a tentative D call TRBD1 (5 bases). CDR1 and CDR2 (germline): MDHEN, SYDVKM. Trimming took off 10 bases at V and 0 bases at J, with 15 bases between the two ends. This CDR3 has 15 residues. The DNA for the CDR3 is TGTGCCATCAAACCAGGGCCCGCGAACACCGGGGAGCTGTTTTTT. Its protein product is CAIKPGPANTGELFF.

This clonotype was seen a few times. The rearrangement joins TRBV20-1 to TRBJ2-5, with 7 bases that match TRBD1. The germline V gene encodes CDR1 DFQATT and CDR2 SNEGSKA (reference sequence). CDR3 length: 14 residues. V lost 6 bases, J lost 5 bases, and 12 bases stayed unmatched. CDR3 region: CSAPQGIGLETQYF. The CDR3 region has the DNA TGCAGTGCCCCACAGGGGATAGGCTTGGAGACCCAGTACTTC.

Regarding this clonotype: A much larger clone lies one base from this, so it may be a read error. The V gene is TRBV28, the J gene TRBJ2-1; 7 nucleotides agree with TRBD2. CDR3 length: 16 residues. The V gene end was trimmed by 2 bases and the J gene end by 4 bases; junction bases not matched to a gene: 8. Germline loops: CDR1 MDHEN, CDR2 SYDVKM. The CDR3 is CASSLGLVGGYNEQFF. CDR3 DNA: TGTGCCAGCAGTTTAGGACTAGTGGGAGGGTACAATGAGCAGTTCTTC.

This clonotype was found a few times. This chain uses TRBV27 with TRBJ1-2; no definite D call. Germline V gene data show CDR1 as MNHEY and CDR2 as SMNVEV (reference sequence). This CDR3 is built from 16 residues. Trimming took 0 bases from V and 0 from J, leaving 11 bases between them. The CDR3 loop is CASSLSWGSSNYGYTF. The DNA for the CDR3 is TGTGCCAGCAGTTTATCCTGGGGTTCTTCTAACTATGGCTACACCTTC.

This clonotype has more than one count but fewer than ten. The chain is built from TRBV29-1 and TRBJ2-7, with D perhaps being TRBD1 or TRBD2 (5 bases each). Trimming pared 0 bases from V and 7 bases from J, leaving 13 bases between. Looked up from germline, CDR1 is SQVTM and CDR2 is ANQGSEA. The CDR3 extends over 13 amino acids. This CDR3 is CSVEDDYWGEQYF. The DNA for the CDR3 is TGCAGCGTTGAAGATGACTACTGGGGGGAGCAGTACTTC.

In this sample, this clonotype turned up many times. The V and J genes are TRBV2 and TRBJ2-5; 12 positions agree with TRBD2. Trimming took 4 bases from V and 6 from J; bases not matched to a gene: 9. The CDR3 covers 16 residues. Germline CDR1 SNHLY, CDR2 FYNNEI. CDR3 bases: TGTGCCAGCAGTGTGATTCTAGCGGGAGGGCCGAAGACCCAGTACTTC. Translating it yields CASSVILAGGPKTQYF. Looking up the rest from reference TRBV2 and TRBJ2-5 gives the full variable domain: EPEVTQTPSHQVTQMGQEVILRCVPISNHLYFYWYRQILGQKVEFLVSFYNNEISEKSEIFDDQFSVERPDGSNFTLKIRSTKLEDSAMYFCASSVILAGGPKTQYFGPGTRLLVL.

This clonotype was counted at least ten times. The chain employs TRBV4-1 and TRBJ2-1; D is uncertain. The CDR3 covers 14 residues. The V end lost 1 base, the J end lost 5 bases, and 9 bases lay between the germline ends. CDR1 is MGHRA, CDR2 YSYEKL, per germline. Here the CDR3 reads CASSQVNPNNEQFF. CDR3 in DNA: TGCGCCAGCAGCCAAGTTAATCCCAACAATGAGCAGTTCTTC.

The rearrangement joins TRBV4-2 to TRBJ2-1; D is tentatively TRBD1 or TRBD2 (5 bases each). The V end lost 0 bases, the J end lost 1 base, and 10 bases lay between the germline ends. Germline V gene data show CDR1 as LGHNA and CDR2 as YNFKEQ. The CDR3 runs to 16 residues. Written as DNA, the CDR3 is TGTGCCAGCAGCCAAGACGGTGGGGGATCCTACAATGAGCAGTTCTTC. Protein sequence: CASSQDGGGSYNEQFF.

This clonotype was counted ten times or more. The genes are TRBV2 and TRBJ1-1, with TRBD1 matching 8 bases. The CDR3 covers 15 residues. CDR1 and CDR2 from the germline V gene are SNHLY and FYNNEI. Trimming took 2 bases from V and 7 from J; bases not matched to a gene: 9. The CDR3 nucleotides read TGTGCCAGCAGTGAATATCCGGGACAGGAGAGTGAAGCTTTCTTT. It translates to CASSEYPGQESEAFF.

This clonotype occurred many times. V gene TRBV6-1 combines with J gene TRBJ1-6; D is uncertain. V was cut by 8 bases and J by 6 bases, with 11 bases left in between. The CDR3 is made up of 13 amino acids. Germline CDR1 reads MNHNS; CDR2 reads SASEGT. The CDR3 is CASWVSLNSPLHF. CDR3 nucleotide sequence: TGTGCCAGCTGGGTGTCCCTTAATTCACCCCTCCACTTT.

The CDR3 spells CASSQDFSWEQYF. The CDR3 DNA reads TGCGCCAGCAGCCAAGATTTTAGCTGGGAGCAGTACTTC. The chain links TRBV4-3 to TRBJ2-7; no clear D gene. CDR1 is LGHNA, CDR2 YSLEER, per germline. This CDR3 has 13 amino acids. Trimming took off 0 bases at V and 7 bases at J, with 10 bases between the two ends.

This clonotype was counted only a few times. The chain uses TRBV19 and TRBJ2-7, with D hard to call. Germline V CDR1 and CDR2: LNHDA, SQIVND (reference sequence). V lost 5 bases, J lost 3 bases, and 11 bases lay in between. The CDR3 totals 13 residues. The CDR3 nucleotides are TGTGCCAGTAGTGACACGGCAGACTACGAGCAGTACTTC. It yields the protein CASSDTADYEQYF. Using reference TRBV19 and TRBJ2-7 for the parts outside the CDR3, the full variable domain is DGGITQSPKYLFRKEGQNVTLSCEQNLNHDAMYWYRQDPGQGLRLIYYSQIVNDFQKGDIAEGYSVSREKKESFPLTVTSAQKNPTAFYLCASSDTADYEQYFGPGTRLTVT.

This clonotype was counted at least ten times. Sequence at one end of the junction differs from germline and may be a read error. The V call is TRBV7-7, the J call TRBJ2-1, with TRBD2 matching 12 bases. This CDR3 region has 15 residues. Per the germline V gene, CDR1 is SSHAT and CDR2 is FNYEAQ (reference sequence). The CDR3 protein is CASSTGTSGLNEQFF. The CDR3 coding sequence is TGTGCTAGCAGCACCGGGACTAGCGGGCTCAATGAGCAGTTCTTC.

This clonotype was counted ten times or more. The chain carries TRBV6-1 and TRBJ2-7, with D perhaps TRBD1 or TRBD2 (5 bases each). Deletions cut 7 bases from V and 3 bases from J, with 19 bases between. This CDR3 is built from 15 residues. CDR1 is MNHNS, CDR2 SASEGT, per germline. The CDR3: CASIGGLVGDYEQYF. CDR3 nucleotides: TGTGCCAGCATTGGAGGACTTGTAGGGGACTACGAGCAGTACTTC.

This clonotype was counted between two and nine times. For the CDR3, the DNA is TGCGCCAGCAGCTTAACAACTAGCGCGAAGTACAATGAGCAGTTCTTC. Its translation is CASSLTTSAKYNEQFF. This chain links TRBV5-1 with TRBJ2-1, with 7 bases matching TRBD2. The germline V gene encodes CDR1 SGHRS and CDR2 YFSETQ. After removal of 2 bases from V and 4 bases from J, the junction contained 9 bases not matched to a gene. This CDR3 comprises 16 residues.

This clonotype was observed at least ten times. The rearrangement uses TRBV3-1 and TRBJ2-1, with 11 bases identical to TRBD2. CDR1 LGHDT and CDR2 YNNKEL come from the germline V gene (reference sequence). The CDR3 extends over 16 amino acids. Losses at the gene ends were 2 bases for V and 8 bases for J; bases not matched to a gene: 8. The CDR3 protein is CASSQYQLAGVDEQFF. In DNA, the CDR3 is TGTGCCAGCAGCCAATATCAACTAGCGGGAGTCGATGAGCAGTTCTTC.

This clonotype was seen a handful of times. The chain links TRBV28 to TRBJ2-4, with 7 bases identical to TRBD1. The CDR3 covers 16 residues. The V and J ends lost 6 bases and 0 bases, in that order; junction bases with no gene match: 8. CDR1 MDHEN and CDR2 SYDVKM come from the germline V gene. The CDR3 DNA follows: TGTGCCAGCAGGCAGCAGGGGGTACTAGCCAAAAACATTCAGTACTTC. Its translation is CASRQQGVLAKNIQYF.

The chain combines TRBV7-9 with TRBJ2-5; 11 positions match TRBD2. Germline loops: CDR1 SEHNR, CDR2 FQNEAQ (reference sequence). Trimming cost V 2 bases and J 7 bases; bases outside gene matches: 3. There are 14 residues in the CDR3. The CDR3 reads CASSLTSGRVTQYF. The CDR3, as DNA: TGTGCCAGCAGCTTAACTAGCGGGAGAGTGACCCAGTACTTC.

A word on this clonotype: A clone one base away is much larger, so this may be a read error. This chain connects TRBV20-1 to TRBJ1-1; D is ambiguous. Germline V gene sequence: CDR1 DFQATT, CDR2 SNEGSKA (reference sequence). CDR3 size: 11 residues. The ends were cut back, 2 bases at V and 2 bases at J, with 3 bases in the middle. As DNA, the CDR3 is TGCAGTGCTAGAAGTAACACTGAAGCTTTCTTT. Protein product: CSARSNTEAFF.

This clonotype was recorded a few times. The V call is TRBV25-1, the J call TRBJ1-2; possibly TRBD1 for D (5 bases). Germline-derived CDR1 and CDR2 are MGHDK and SYGVNS. CDR3 length: 14 residues. Trimming took 5 bases from V and 4 from J, leaving 14 bases between them. The DNA for the CDR3 is TGTGCCAGCAGTCTCCTAGGACACTGCTATGGCTACACCTTC. Protein product: CASSLLGHCYGYTF.

This clonotype was seen at least ten times. The CDR3 loop is CASSPSGSSYNEQFF. Written as DNA, the CDR3 is TGTGCCAGCAGTCCCAGCGGGAGCTCCTACAATGAGCAGTTCTTC. The chain links TRBV12-3 or TRBV12-4 to TRBJ2-1; 8 nucleotides line up with TRBD2. The J segment lost 0 bases and the V segment lost 5 bases, leaving 3 bases of the junction unmatched. This CDR3 contains 15 residues.